This TCR beta chain originates from a study of vaccination effects on CD4 cells after COVID-19. For the study at large: ViraFEST used viral peptide pools to expand antigen-specific CD4+ T cells before sequencing. The participants, recipients of two vaccine doses, got either BNT162b2 or mRNA-1273. Study observations and caveats: The authors studied few convalescent patients and collected no early post-infection timepoints.

Sequencing was performed with immunoSEQ multiplex PCR; in TCRdb, only in-frame clones are kept and a portion is missing. The repertoire holds 40,000 to 55,000 clones, with around four fifths as singletons. This clone was seen only a few times. Antigen specificity is unknown. Following a roughly 9-day culture, CD4+ T cells were purified. Days 3 and 7 saw half the medium replaced with IL-2 medium. CDR1 and CDR2 (germline): SQVTM, ANQGSEA. The CDR3 consists of 12 residues. The V call is TRBV29-1, the J call TRBJ1-2; D may be TRBD1 (5 bases). This receptor was taken from a human donor who had a prior SARS-CoV-2 infection. The source was CD4+ T cells from PBMCs cultured without peptide, collected before COVID-19 vaccination. The CDR3 reads CLTGDDNYGYTF. The CDR3, as DNA: TGCCTTACGGGGGACGATAACTATGGCTACACCTTC.